The 27 T cell receptor beta chains below all came from one sample that was sequenced in a study of response to subunit inactivated influenza vaccine. TCRdb processed the RT-PCR reads anew with MiXCR; each CDR3 protein has one entry. Among approximately 170,000 distinct CDR3 sequences listed, about an eighth were seen once. These same data were also listed under a study on T cells expressing NK-cell markers. That study reports: TCR beta cDNA was made by 5'RACE template switching with UMIs.

The specimen comprised CD8+ T cells sorted from PBMCs, sampled roughly 12 days after vaccination. Receptors originate from a man aged 45-65 years who received an inactivated influenza vaccine.

Points on this clonotype: A much larger clone lies one base from this, so it may be a read error. J is TRBJ2-2 and V is TRBV4-3; TRBD2 is a possible D gene (6 bases). Per germline, CDR1 LGHNA and CDR2 YSLEER. V lost 2 bases to trimming and J lost 4 bases, with 11 bases between them. The CDR3 runs 15 residues. CDR3 DNA sequence: TGCGCCAGCAGCCAAAGTATGGAGGGCACCGGGGAGCTGTTTTTT. Its translation is CASSQSMEGTGELFF.

This sequence joins TRBV6-1 and TRBJ1-2; D possibly corresponds to TRBD1 (5 bases). The germline V gene encodes CDR1 MNHNS and CDR2 SASEGT. Trimming left V 4 bases short and J 7 bases short, with 22 bases between. This CDR3 is 16 amino acids long. CDR3 DNA sequence: TGTGCCAGCAGTGGAGGATTTTCGGGGCGCAGGTTTGGCTACACCTTC. As protein: CASSGGFSGRRFGYTF.

The V call is TRBV6-2 or TRBV6-3, the J call TRBJ1-5; 7 bases map to TRBD1. The V gene's germline CDR1 is MNHEY and CDR2 SVGEGT. V lost 8 bases and J lost 3; bases outside the gene matches: 4. The CDR3 contains 13 residues. CDR3 DNA: TGTGCCAGCTGGGGACAGCCCAATCAGCCCCAGCATTTT. It yields the protein CASWGQPNQPQHF.

This chain uses TRBV6-5 with TRBJ2-1; D uncertain. CDR1 and CDR2 from the germline V gene are MNHEY and SVGAGI. The CDR3 consists of 12 residues. Trimming removed 4 bases from V and 9 bases from J, with 10 bases in between. CDR3 nucleotide sequence: TGTGCCAGCAGTTCCCAGAGTTTTGAGCAGTTCTTC. It is translated as CASSSQSFEQFF.

This clonotype was picked up a small number of times. The genes are TRBV2 and TRBJ1-5, with a tentative D call TRBD1 (6 bases). CDR1 SNHLY and CDR2 FYNNEI come from the germline V gene. The CDR3 extends over 15 amino acids. V was pared by 6 bases and J by 5 bases, with 17 bases between. Here the CDR3 reads CASSNTGYKDQPQHF. CDR3 nucleotides: TGTGCCAGCAGCAACACAGGGTATAAGGATCAGCCCCAGCATTTT.

This clonotype occurred a few times. This chain uses TRBV7-6 with TRBJ1-5, with a weak D call TRBD1 (6 bases). V was clipped by 5 bases and J by 7 bases, with 12 bases between them. The V gene's germline CDR1 is SGHVS and CDR2 FNYEAQ. This CDR3 region has 13 residues. DNA for the CDR3: TGTGCCAGCAGCCGGACAGTCCGGCAGCCCCAGCATTTT. As protein: CASSRTVRQPQHF.

This clonotype came up a few times. This chain uses TRBV2 with TRBJ1-4; D is perhaps TRBD1 (6 bases). CDR3 length: 15 amino acids. Trimming took off 2 bases at V and 1 base at J, with 8 bases between the two ends. Germline loops: CDR1 SNHLY, CDR2 FYNNEI. The CDR3 loop reads CASSELGGTNEKLFF. CDR3 sequence (DNA): TGTGCCAGCAGTGAATTAGGGGGAACTAATGAAAAACTGTTTTTT.

V and J are TRBV6-5 and TRBJ2-3; 10 bases match TRBD2. Germline V gene lookup returns CDR1 MNHEY and CDR2 SVGAGI. V was clipped by 0 bases and J by 4 bases; unmatched bases: 10. The CDR3 contains 18 residues. As DNA, the CDR3 is TGTGCCAGCAGTTACTCGCCGCCCGGGACTAGCGAGTCAGATACGCAGTATTTT. It codes for CASSYSPPGTSESDTQYF.

The chain has TRBV7-2 and TRBJ2-7; no reliable D call. Germline V gives CDR1 SGHTA, CDR2 FQGNSA. The V end lost 1 base, the J end lost 6 bases, and 13 bases lay between the germline ends. The CDR3 sequence is 14 residues long. In DNA, the CDR3 is TGTGCCAGCAGCTTAGGGGGTGGTTGGGGCGAGCAGTACTTC. Its translation: CASSLGGGWGEQYF.

This clonotype was seen many times. This chain uses TRBV29-1 with TRBJ2-7, with D perhaps TRBD1 (5 bases). The V gene's germline CDR1 is SQVTM and CDR2 ANQGSEA. This CDR3 region has 14 residues. The V gene lost 4 bases and the J gene lost 2 bases, with 15 bases spanning the gap. DNA for the CDR3: TGCAGCGTTGCCCCGACAGCAAGCGCCTACGAGCAGTACTTC. It specifies CSVAPTASAYEQYF.

This clonotype was seen a handful of times. The CDR3 nucleotides read TGCAGTGCTAGAGGAATGCTGACTAGCGGGCTTTCCTACGAGCAGTACTTC. Translated, it gives CSARGMLTSGLSYEQYF. The chain has TRBV20-1 and TRBJ2-7; TRBD2 agrees at 10 bases. CDR3 size: 17 residues. From germline, CDR1 is DFQATT and CDR2 SNEGSKA (reference sequence). The J segment lost 1 base and the V segment lost 1 base, leaving 10 bases of the junction unmatched.

V gene TRBV28 combines with J gene TRBJ2-3; the match to TRBD2 covers 9 bases. V lost 3 bases and J lost 2; bases outside the gene matches: 9. The CDR3 consists of 17 residues. CDR1 and CDR2 from the germline V gene are MDHEN and SYDVKM. This CDR3 reads CASSFEASGTNTDTQYF. In DNA form, the CDR3 reads TGTGCCAGCAGTTTTGAGGCTAGCGGGACGAACACAGATACGCAGTATTTT.

The chain employs TRBV28 and TRBJ2-1, with D unclear. The V end was cut by 3 bases, the J end by 0 bases, with 6 bases between. The CDR3 is 14 residues long. From germline, CDR1 is MDHEN and CDR2 SYDVKM. The CDR3 bases are TGTGCCAGCAGTTTTTTTGCCTCCTACAATGAGCAGTTCTTC. It codes for CASSFFASYNEQFF. Full variable domain (missing parts from reference TRBV28 and TRBJ2-1): DVKVTQSSRYLVKRTGEKVFLECVQDMDHENMFWYRQDPGLGLRLIYFSYDVKMKEKGDIPEGYSVSREKKERFSLILESASTNQTSMYLCASSFFASYNEQFFGPGTRLTVL.

This clonotype occurred a few times. V gene TRBV12-3 or TRBV12-4 combines with J gene TRBJ2-7, with no clear D. With 0 bases removed from V and 3 bases from J, the gap between germline ends came to 6 bases. This CDR3 contains 13 residues. This CDR3 is CASSLAIGYEQYF. The CDR3 coding sequence is TGTGCCAGCAGTTTAGCGATTGGCTACGAGCAGTACTTC.

J is TRBJ1-5 and V is TRBV13; the D is unclear. Germline CDR1 and CDR2: PRHDT and FYEKMQ (reference sequence). CDR3 length: 12 residues. The V end lost 0 bases, the J end lost 9 bases, and 6 bases lay between the germline ends. The CDR3, as DNA: TGTGCCAGCAGCTTAGGAAGATGGCCCCAGCATTTT. Amino acid sequence: CASSLGRWPQHF.

The CDR3 here is CASSRGPFQETQYF. As DNA, the CDR3 is TGTGCCAGCAGTCGGGGGCCGTTCCAAGAGACCCAGTACTTC. The rearrangement links TRBV27 to TRBJ2-5, with D perhaps TRBD1 or TRBD2 (6 bases each). Germline assignment: CDR1 MNHEY and CDR2 SMNVEV (reference sequence). The CDR3 is 14 residues long. V was trimmed by 5 bases and J by 1 base, leaving 11 bases between them.

This clonotype has at least ten counts. The chain uses TRBV24-1 and TRBJ2-3; 8 positions agree with TRBD1. Germline V gives CDR1 KGHDR, CDR2 SFDVKD. The junction had 6 bases not matched to a gene; V was cut back by 0 bases and J by 5 bases. The CDR3 has 16 residues. The CDR3 nucleotides are TGTGCCACCAGTGATTTGCCTCAGGGGGCGAAAGATACGCAGTATTTT. Its translation is CATSDLPQGAKDTQYF.

The V and J genes are TRBV9 and TRBJ2-1; D gene uncertain. V was shortened by 4 bases and J by 6 bases, with 8 bases between the two germline ends. CDR1 and CDR2 (germline): SGDLS, YYNGEE. The CDR3 has 12 residues. As DNA, the CDR3 is TGTGCCAGCAGCCAGAGGAGCAATGAGCAGTTCTTC. This codes for CASSQRSNEQFF.

This clonotype was observed a handful of times. The CDR3 reads CATGEGVSDTQYF. CDR3 bases: TGTGCCACCGGAGAGGGAGTCTCAGATACGCAGTATTTT. This chain connects TRBV24-1 to TRBJ2-3; tentatively, D is TRBD2 (5 bases). Deletions cut 9 bases from V and 4 bases from J, with 13 bases between. CDR1 and CDR2 from the germline V gene are KGHDR and SFDVKD. This CDR3 is 13 amino acids long.

The gene calls are TRBV3-1 and TRBJ2-7, with D maybe TRBD1 (6 bases). CDR1 and CDR2 from the germline V gene are LGHDT and YNNKEL (reference sequence). V lost 10 bases and J lost 2, with 18 bases in between. The CDR3 covers 14 residues. CDR3 in DNA: TGTGCCACCAGGAGACAGGTTTACCCCTACGAGCAGTACTTC. This encodes CATRRQVYPYEQYF.

This sequence joins TRBV12-3 or TRBV12-4 and TRBJ1-5; D is uncertain. The CDR3 runs 14 residues. Trimming removed 6 bases at V and 0 bases at J, with 9 bases between. The CDR3 protein is CASRFGYSNQPQHF. CDR3 nucleotides: TGTGCCAGCAGATTTGGGTATAGCAATCAGCCCCAGCATTTT.

This chain uses TRBV29-1 with TRBJ1-2; 9 nucleotides line up with TRBD1. Germline values: CDR1 SQVTM, CDR2 ANQGSEA. Unmatched junction bases numbered 10, after V lost 3 bases and J lost 5 bases. The CDR3 loop spans 15 amino acids. The CDR3 loop is CSVEDSYGQGYGYTF. DNA of the CDR3: TGCAGCGTTGAGGATAGTTACGGACAGGGGTATGGCTACACCTTC.

The J gene is TRBJ1-2, the V gene TRBV4-1, with 10 bases aligning to TRBD1. Germline CDR1 and CDR2: MGHRA and YSYEKL. The CDR3 has 15 residues. Germline trimming cut 4 bases from V and 11 bases from J; bases unmatched to any gene: 13. The CDR3 DNA reads as TGCGCCAGCAGCCCCGCACCCGTGGGACAGGGGACTTACACCTTC. This encodes CASSPAPVGQGTYTF.

The sample holds a few counts of this clonotype. The gene calls are TRBV27 and TRBJ1-2, with TRBD1 as a possible D gene (6 bases). The germline CDR1 and CDR2 sequences are MNHEY and SMNVEV (reference sequence). This CDR3 is built from 14 residues. V was cut by 2 bases and J by 4 bases, with 11 bases left in between. In DNA form, the CDR3 reads TGTGCCAGCAGTTTACGGGGGGCCGGCTATGGCTACACCTTC. Protein product: CASSLRGAGYGYTF.

This clonotype has more than one count but fewer than ten. This CDR3 is CASSVVWYTEAFF. As DNA, the CDR3 is TGTGCCAGCAGCGTCGTTTGGTACACTGAAGCTTTCTTT. The chain carries TRBV3-1 and TRBJ1-1, with D uncertain. This CDR3 is built from 13 residues. CDR1 is LGHDT, CDR2 YNNKEL, per germline (reference sequence). Trimming removed 5 bases from V and 3 bases from J, with 10 bases in between.

The rearrangement links TRBV7-3 to TRBJ2-2; TRBD2 aligns across 12 bases. Per germline, CDR1 SGHTA and CDR2 FQGTGA. Trimming at V came to 5 bases and at J to 6 bases, leaving 4 bases not matched to a gene. The CDR3 sequence is 15 residues long. CDR3 nucleotides: TGTGCCAGCAGCCAACTAGCGGGAGGTGCCGGGGAGCTGTTTTTT. This codes for CASSQLAGGAGELFF. The entire variable domain, with the rest obtained from reference TRBV7-3 and TRBJ2-2, is as follows: GAGVSQTPSNKVTEKGKYVELRCDPISGHTALYWYRQSLGQGPEFLIYFQGTGAADDSGLPNDRFFAVRPEGSVSTLKIQRTERGDSAVYLCASSQLAGGAGELFFGEGSRLTVL.

This clonotype came up many times. V and J are TRBV6-2 or TRBV6-3 and TRBJ2-7; no firm D call. Trimming stripped 0 bases from V and 6 bases from J, with 15 bases between. Germline CDR1 and CDR2: MNHEY and SVGEGT. The CDR3 consists of 15 residues. CDR3 residues: CASSYSTRDLSEQYF. The CDR3, as DNA: TGTGCCAGCAGTTACTCGACTCGCGACCTCTCCGAGCAGTACTTC.